This T cell receptor (beta chain) was sequenced in a study of blood T cell repertoires in COVID-19. Participant ages covered roughly 18 to 89 years across approximately 25 US areas. As handled by the study authors: Estimation of nucleated cell counts relied on the amplification of reference gene primers. The method was immunoSEQ multiplex PCR; TCRdb's version includes in-frame clones alone and lacks a portion of them. Clone size and the V and J calls come from that table; the DNA yielded D and trimming. The data show 150,000 or so clones, 80% seen once. The CDR3 totals 15 residues. The germline gives CDR1 KGHDR, CDR2 SFDVKD. The ends were cut back, 3 bases at V and 2 bases at J, with 10 bases in the middle.

What was sequenced was PBMCs or T cells enriched from blood (not recorded which). The TCR comes from a woman aged 60 to 75 who had recovered from COVID-19. The chain combines TRBV24-1 with TRBJ1-3; no reliable D call. CDR3 sequence reads: CATSDNSGPGNTIYF. The CDR3 nucleotides are TGTGCCACCAGTGATAACTCAGGTCCTGGAAACACCATATATTTT.